Described below is a single T cell receptor beta chain sequence and its context. These data belong to a study of control samples from healthy donors and cancer patients. Profiled with immunoSEQ multiplex PCR; TCRdb holds only in-frame clones, not every one. This table has 70,000 or so clones, roughly 84% appearing once. The V and J ends lost 8 bases and 6 bases respectively, with 16 bases between them. Germline V CDR1 and CDR2: MDHEN, SYDVKM. The CDR3 sequence is 13 residues long. The receptor was isolated from a man aged 45-60 years in good health. The specimen was blood. The chain has TRBV28 and TRBJ1-2, with D tentatively TRBD1 (6 bases). CDR3 region: CASLPGAWDGYTF. The CDR3 DNA follows: TGTGCCAGCTTACCGGGGGCGTGGGATGGCTACACCTTC.